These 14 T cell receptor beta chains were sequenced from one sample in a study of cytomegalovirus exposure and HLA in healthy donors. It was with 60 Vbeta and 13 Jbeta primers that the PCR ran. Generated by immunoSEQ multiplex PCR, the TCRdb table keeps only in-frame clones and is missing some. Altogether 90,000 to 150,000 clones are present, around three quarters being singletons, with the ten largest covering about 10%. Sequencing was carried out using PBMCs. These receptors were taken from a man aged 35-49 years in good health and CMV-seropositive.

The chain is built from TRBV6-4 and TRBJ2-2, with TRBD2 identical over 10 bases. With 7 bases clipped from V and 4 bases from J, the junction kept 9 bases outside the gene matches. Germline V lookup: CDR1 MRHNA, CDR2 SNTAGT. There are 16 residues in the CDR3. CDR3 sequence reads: CASKRLAGASTGELFF. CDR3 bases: TGTGCCAGCAAGCGGCTAGCGGGGGCCAGCACCGGGGAGCTGTTTTTT.

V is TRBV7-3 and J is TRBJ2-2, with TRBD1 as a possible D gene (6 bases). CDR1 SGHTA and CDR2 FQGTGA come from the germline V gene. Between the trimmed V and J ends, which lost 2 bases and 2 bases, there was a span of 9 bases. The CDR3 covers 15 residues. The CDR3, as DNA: TGTGCCAGCAGCTTAGGACAGACTAACACCGGGGAGCTGTTTTTT. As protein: CASSLGQTNTGELFF.

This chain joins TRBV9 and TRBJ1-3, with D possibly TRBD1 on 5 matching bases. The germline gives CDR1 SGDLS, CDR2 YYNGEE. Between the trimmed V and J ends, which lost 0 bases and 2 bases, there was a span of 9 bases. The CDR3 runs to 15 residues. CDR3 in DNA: TGTGCCAGCAGCGTAGCCGCAGGGCCTGGAAACACCATATATTTT. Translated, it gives CASSVAAGPGNTIYF.

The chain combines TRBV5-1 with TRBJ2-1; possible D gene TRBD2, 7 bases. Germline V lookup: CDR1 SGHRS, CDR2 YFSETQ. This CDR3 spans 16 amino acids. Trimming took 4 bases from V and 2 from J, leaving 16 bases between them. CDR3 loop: CASSGGGGGTYNEQFF. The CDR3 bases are TGCGCCAGCAGCGGAGGAGGGGGGGGAACCTACAATGAGCAGTTCTTC.

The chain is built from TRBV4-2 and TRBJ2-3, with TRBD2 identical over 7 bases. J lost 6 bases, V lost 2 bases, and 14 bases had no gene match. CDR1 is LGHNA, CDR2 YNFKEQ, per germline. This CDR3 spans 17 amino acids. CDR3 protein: CASSQQVSGWARDTQYF. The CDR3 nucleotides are TGTGCCAGCAGCCAACAAGTTAGCGGGTGGGCAAGGGATACGCAGTATTTT.

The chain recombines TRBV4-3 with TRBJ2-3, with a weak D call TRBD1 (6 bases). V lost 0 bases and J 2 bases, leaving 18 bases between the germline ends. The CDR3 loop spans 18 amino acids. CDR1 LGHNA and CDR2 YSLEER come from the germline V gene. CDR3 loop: CASSQDPWGQGLTDTQYF. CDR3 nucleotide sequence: TGCGCCAGCAGCCAAGACCCTTGGGGGCAGGGTCTCACAGATACGCAGTATTTT.

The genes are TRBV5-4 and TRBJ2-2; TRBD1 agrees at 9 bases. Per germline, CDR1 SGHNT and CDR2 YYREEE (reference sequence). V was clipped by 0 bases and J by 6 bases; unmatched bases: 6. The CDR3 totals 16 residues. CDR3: CASSLEQGASSGELFF. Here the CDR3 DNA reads TGTGCCAGCAGCTTGGAACAGGGGGCCTCCTCCGGGGAGCTGTTTTTT.

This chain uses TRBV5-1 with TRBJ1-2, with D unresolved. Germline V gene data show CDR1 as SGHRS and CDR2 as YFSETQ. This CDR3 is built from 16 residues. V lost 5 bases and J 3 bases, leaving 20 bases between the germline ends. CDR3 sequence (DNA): TGCGCCAGCAGTTCCCCGAGTGATCACGTGGACTATGGCTACACCTTC. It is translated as CASSSPSDHVDYGYTF.

The CDR3 region is CASSSGTGFGQPQHF. As DNA, the CDR3 is TGTGCCAGCAGTTCGGGGACAGGGTTTGGCCAGCCCCAGCATTTT. The chain uses TRBV27 and TRBJ1-5, with 9 positions matching TRBD1. The V gene's germline CDR1 is MNHEY and CDR2 SMNVEV (reference sequence). This CDR3 contains 15 residues. V gave up 4 bases and J gave up 7 bases; unmatched junction bases: 8.

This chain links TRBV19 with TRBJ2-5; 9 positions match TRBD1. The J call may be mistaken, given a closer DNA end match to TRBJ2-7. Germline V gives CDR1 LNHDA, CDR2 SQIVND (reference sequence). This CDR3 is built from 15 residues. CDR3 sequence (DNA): TGTGCCAGTAGATCAAACAGGGGGCTCCTCGTCGAGCAGTACTTC. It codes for CASRSNRGLLVEQYF.

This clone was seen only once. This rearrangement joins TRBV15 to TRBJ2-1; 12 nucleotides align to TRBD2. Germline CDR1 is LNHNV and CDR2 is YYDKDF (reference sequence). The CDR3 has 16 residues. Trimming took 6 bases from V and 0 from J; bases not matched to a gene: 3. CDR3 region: CATRGLAGPSYNEQFF. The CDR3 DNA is TGTGCCACCAGAGGACTAGCGGGGCCCTCCTACAATGAGCAGTTCTTC.

The chain's CDR3 is CASETVGANVLTF. In DNA, the CDR3 is TGTGCCAGCGAGACAGTTGGGGCCAACGTCCTGACTTTC. The rearrangement joins TRBV28 to TRBJ2-6; weak D call: TRBD1 (5 bases). CDR1 MDHEN and CDR2 SYDVKM come from the germline V gene. The CDR3 covers 13 residues. Trimming shortened V by 8 bases and J by 3 bases, and 8 bases separated the two germline ends.

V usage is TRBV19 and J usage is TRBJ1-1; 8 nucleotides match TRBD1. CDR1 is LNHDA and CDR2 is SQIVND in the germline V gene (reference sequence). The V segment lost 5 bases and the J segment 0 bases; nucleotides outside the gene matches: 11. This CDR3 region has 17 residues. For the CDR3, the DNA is TGTGCCAGTAGTCGGGACAGGCAGGGATCAATGAACACTGAAGCTTTCTTT. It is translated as CASSRDRQGSMNTEAFF.

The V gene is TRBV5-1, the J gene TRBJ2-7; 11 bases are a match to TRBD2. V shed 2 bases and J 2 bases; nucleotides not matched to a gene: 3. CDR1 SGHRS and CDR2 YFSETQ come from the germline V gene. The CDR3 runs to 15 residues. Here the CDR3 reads CASSFDSGGAYEQYF. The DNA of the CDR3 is TGCGCCAGCAGCTTCGATAGCGGGGGGGCCTACGAGCAGTACTTC.